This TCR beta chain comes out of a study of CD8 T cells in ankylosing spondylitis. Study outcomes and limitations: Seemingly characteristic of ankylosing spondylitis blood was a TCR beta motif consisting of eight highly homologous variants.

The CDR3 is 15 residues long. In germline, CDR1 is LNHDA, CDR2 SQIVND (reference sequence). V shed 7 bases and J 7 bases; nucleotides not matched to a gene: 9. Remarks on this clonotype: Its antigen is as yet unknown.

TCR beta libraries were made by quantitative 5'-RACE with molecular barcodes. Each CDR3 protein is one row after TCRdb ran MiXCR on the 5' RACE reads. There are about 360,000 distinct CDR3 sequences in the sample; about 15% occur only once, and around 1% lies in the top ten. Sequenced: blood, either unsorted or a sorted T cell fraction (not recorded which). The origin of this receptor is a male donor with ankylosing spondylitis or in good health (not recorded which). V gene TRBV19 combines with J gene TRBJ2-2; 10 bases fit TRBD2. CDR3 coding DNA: TGTGCCAGTAAGGGGCTAGCGGGAGTGGTCGGGGAGCTGTTTTTT. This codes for CASKGLAGVVGELFF.